This TCR beta chain was found in a study of T cell responses to AZD1222 COVID-19 vaccine. General study results and limits: With two AZD1222 doses given, Spike-specific TCR breadth and depth both rose. Spike-spanning, vaccine-associated CD4 TCRs were dominant at 160-218 and 743-854. Just 5 to 7 people given AZD1222 tested seropositive at baseline. It should be noted that donors were predominantly white British and more often female, and clonal diversity was possibly underestimated.

Germline V gives CDR1 LNHDA, CDR2 SQIVND (reference sequence). V lost 6 bases, J lost 6 bases, and 12 bases lay in between. The CDR3 loop spans 14 amino acids. Notes on this clone: Its antigen is still unknown.

The data were produced by immunoSEQ multiplex PCR, yet TCRdb's version contains in-frame clones alone and is incomplete. The repertoire holds 90,000 to 150,000 clones, about nine tenths seen once, with 4% to 5.5% in the top ten. The sequenced sample was peripheral blood, obtained on day 0 of AZD1222 vaccination. This clonotype originated in an adult in good health. V and J are TRBV19 and TRBJ1-6; possible D gene TRBD1, 5 bases. The CDR3 DNA is TGTGCCAGTAGATCGTGGGGCTCTAATTCACCCCTCCACTTT. It codes for CASRSWGSNSPLHF.